The table lists the clone carrying this T cell receptor (beta chain) with a few counts. The target antigen is unknown. This entry comes from a study of T-cell memory formation after mild COVID-19. Study information: TCR clusters showed largely donor specificity.

Study-wide points: Clones that contracted from day 15 to 85 had balanced CD4/CD8; later expanders were CD4+ biased. Some clones that responded turned up in pre-infection memory, which suggests that cross-reactive memory joined in.

TCRdb re-called the 5' RACE reads through MiXCR, storing one row per CDR3 protein. The table includes some 210,000 distinct CDR3 sequences, around 25% detected once. CDR1 is SEHNR and CDR2 is FQNEAQ in the germline V gene (reference sequence). The CDR3 totals 17 residues. Trimming removed 5 bases at V and 0 bases at J, with 19 bases between. This TCR came from an adult woman who had mild COVID-19 (a few samples of this study predate the infection). Cell type and time point are not known. V usage is TRBV7-9 and J usage is TRBJ1-2, with D possibly TRBD1 on 6 matching bases. Source material: PBMCs or a T cell subset sorted from them (not recorded which). CDR3 coding DNA: TGTGCCAGCAGCCAAAGTCCGGGGGGCCCGACTAACTATGGCTACACCTTC. Protein: CASSQSPGGPTNYGYTF.